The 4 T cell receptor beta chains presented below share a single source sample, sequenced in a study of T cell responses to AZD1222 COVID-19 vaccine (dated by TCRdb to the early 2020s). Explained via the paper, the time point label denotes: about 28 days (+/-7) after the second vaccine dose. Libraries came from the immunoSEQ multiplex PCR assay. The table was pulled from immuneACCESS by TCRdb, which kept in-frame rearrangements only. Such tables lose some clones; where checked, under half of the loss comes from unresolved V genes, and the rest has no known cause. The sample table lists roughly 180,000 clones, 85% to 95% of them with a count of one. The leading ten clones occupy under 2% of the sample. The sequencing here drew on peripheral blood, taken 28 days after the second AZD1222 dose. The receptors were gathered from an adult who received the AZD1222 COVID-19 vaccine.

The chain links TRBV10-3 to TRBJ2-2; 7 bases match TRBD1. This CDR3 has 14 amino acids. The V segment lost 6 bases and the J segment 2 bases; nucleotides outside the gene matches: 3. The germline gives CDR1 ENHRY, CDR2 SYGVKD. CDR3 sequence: CAIRGGPNTGELFF. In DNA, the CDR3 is TGTGCCATCAGAGGGGGCCCCAACACCGGGGAGCTGTTTTTT.

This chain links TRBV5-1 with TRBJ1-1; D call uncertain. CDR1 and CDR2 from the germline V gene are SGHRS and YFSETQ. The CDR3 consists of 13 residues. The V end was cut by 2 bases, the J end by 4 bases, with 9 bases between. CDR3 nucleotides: TGCGCCAGCAGCTTCCGGGGAATCACTGAAGCTTTCTTT. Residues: CASSFRGITEAFF.

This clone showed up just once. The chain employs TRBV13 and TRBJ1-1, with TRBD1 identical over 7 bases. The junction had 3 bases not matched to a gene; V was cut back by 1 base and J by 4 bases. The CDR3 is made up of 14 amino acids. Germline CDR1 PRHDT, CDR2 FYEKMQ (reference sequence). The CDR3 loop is CASSLEQGGTEAFF. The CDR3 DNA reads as TGTGCCAGCAGCTTAGAGCAGGGGGGCACTGAAGCTTTCTTT.

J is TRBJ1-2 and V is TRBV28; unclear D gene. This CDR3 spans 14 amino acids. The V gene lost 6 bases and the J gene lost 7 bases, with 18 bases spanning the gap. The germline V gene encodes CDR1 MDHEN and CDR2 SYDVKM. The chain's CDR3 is CASSSSLRRAGYTF. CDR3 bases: TGTGCCAGCAGCTCCTCACTCCGCCGGGCTGGCTACACCTTC.